This T cell receptor (beta chain) is from a study of shared clonotypes between healthy human individuals. Notes on the study in general: It was the non-shared clonotypes that had lower generation probabilities than clonotypes shared by all four donors.

TCRdb's table, derived via immunoSEQ multiplex PCR, lists solely in-frame clones and lacks some. The data hold approximately 2.3 million clones, with over 85% observed a single time. With regard to this clone: Its antigen is unidentified.

The TCR was taken from a man aged 18 to 29 in good health. Some clones in this sample may be carry-over from other donors' samples. Specimen: naive CD4+ T cells from PBMCs. Subset: CD45RA+ positively selected.

CDR3 DNA sequence: TGTGCCAGCAGTGATAGGAATGAAGCTTTCTTT. Encoded protein: CASSDRNEAFF. The chain combines TRBV6-1 with TRBJ1-1; no firm D call. Between the trimmed V and J ends, which lost 3 bases and 7 bases, there was a span of 6 bases. Germline CDR1 is MNHNS and CDR2 is SASEGT. The CDR3 runs 11 residues.